This entry lists 20 T cell receptor beta chains sequenced from one sample in a study of vaccination and CD4 T cells after COVID-19. These receptors' antigens are unknown. As for treatment: roughly nine-day PBMC culture with coronavirus spike peptide pools or control peptides (ViraFEST assay). Cultured CD4+ T cell DNA was sequenced using the Oncomine TCR Beta short-read assay. TCRdb independently ran MiXCR on the PCR reads; one entry per CDR3 protein. The sample shows 13,000 or so distinct CDR3 sequences, around 60% of them seen only once. Sequencing was performed on cultured CD4+ T cells from blood, taken after SARS-CoV-2 vaccination. The receptors come from a human donor with COVID-19.

V gene TRBV18 combines with J gene TRBJ2-3; 8 bases align to TRBD1. The V and J ends lost 6 bases and 2 bases, in that order; junction bases with no gene match: 4. CDR1 and CDR2 (germline): KGHSH, LQKENI. The CDR3 is 14 residues long. The CDR3 protein is CASSRQGFTDTQYF. The CDR3 nucleotides read TGTGCCAGCTCGAGACAGGGGTTCACAGATACGCAGTATTTT.

This rearrangement joins TRBV2 to TRBJ2-7; TRBD1 aligns across 12 bases. J was trimmed by 5 bases and V by 5 bases; bases with no gene match: 7. The CDR3 has 15 amino acids. The germline V gene encodes CDR1 SNHLY and CDR2 FYNNEI. CDR3 in amino acids: CASSFGGTGGDEQYF. In nucleotides, the CDR3 is TGTGCCAGCAGTTTTGGGGGGACAGGGGGCGACGAGCAGTACTTC.

The chain has TRBV27 and TRBJ1-1; D possibly corresponds to TRBD1 (5 bases). V was shortened by 7 bases and J by 7 bases, with 16 bases between the two germline ends. Germline lookup yields CDR1 MNHEY and CDR2 SMNVEV (reference sequence). This CDR3 contains 13 residues. This chain's CDR3 is CASMVGGRGEAFF. The CDR3 DNA reads TGTGCCAGCATGGTGGGGGGACGGGGTGAAGCTTTCTTT.

This chain links TRBV6-5 with TRBJ2-7, with 8 bases matching TRBD2. This CDR3 has 13 amino acids. Per germline, CDR1 MNHEY and CDR2 SVGAGI. J lost 4 bases, V lost 4 bases, and 3 bases had no gene match. In DNA form, the CDR3 reads TGTGCCAGCAGTTTCCTAGCGGGTTACGAGCAGTACTTC. Its protein product is CASSFLAGYEQYF.

The rearrangement uses TRBV15 and TRBJ2-1; D perhaps matches TRBD2 (6 bases). V was trimmed by 4 bases and J by 9 bases, leaving 10 bases between them. This CDR3 contains 12 residues. CDR1 is LNHNV and CDR2 is YYDKDF in the germline V gene (reference sequence). CDR3: CATSKLAGEQFF. The CDR3 DNA is TGTGCCACCAGCAAACTAGCAGGTGAGCAGTTCTTC. The whole variable domain, filled in from reference TRBV15 and TRBJ2-1, reads DAMVIQNPRYQVTQFGKPVTLSCSQTLNHNVMYWYQQKSSQAPKLLFHYYDKDFNNEADTPDNFQSRRPNTSFCFLDIRSPGLGDTAMYLCATSKLAGEQFFGPGTRLTVL.

The chain is built from TRBV28 and TRBJ2-2; 8 bases line up with TRBD2. The CDR3 covers 14 residues. CDR1 and CDR2 (germline): MDHEN, SYDVKM. The V gene end was trimmed by 5 bases and the J gene end by 4 bases; junction bases not matched to a gene: 3. In DNA, the CDR3 is TGTGCCAGCAGTCGGGGGGGCGGCACCGGGGAGCTGTTTTTT. Its protein product is CASSRGGGTGELFF. Looking up the rest from reference TRBV28 and TRBJ2-2 gives the full variable domain: DVKVTQSSRYLVKRTGEKVFLECVQDMDHENMFWYRQDPGLGLRLIYFSYDVKMKEKGDIPEGYSVSREKKERFSLILESASTNQTSMYLCASSRGGGTGELFFGEGSRLTVL.

This chain connects TRBV7-9 to TRBJ1-3, with 7 bases that match TRBD1. V was pared by 2 bases and J by 0 bases, with 4 bases of the junction left unmatched. The germline CDR1 and CDR2 sequences are SEHNR and FQNEAQ (reference sequence). This CDR3 is built from 16 residues. The CDR3 protein is CASSLTGAISGNTIYF. DNA of the CDR3: TGTGCCAGCAGCTTAACAGGGGCGATCTCTGGAAACACCATATATTTT.

The chain carries TRBV5-1 and TRBJ1-6; 9 nucleotides align to TRBD1. The germline CDR1 and CDR2 sequences are SGHRS and YFSETQ. There are 14 residues in the CDR3. J was trimmed by 9 bases and V by 4 bases; bases with no gene match: 5. The CDR3 spells CASSPDRGGSPLHF. For the CDR3, the DNA is TGCGCCAGCAGCCCGGACAGGGGAGGTTCACCCCTCCACTTT.

To note about this clonotype: One end of the junction varies from germline; a read error may be responsible. J is TRBJ1-2 and V is TRBV10-3; D unclear. The CDR3 extends over 10 amino acids. Germline values: CDR1 ENHRY, CDR2 SYGVKD. DNA for the CDR3: TGTGCCATCAAGTTGAACCTCCGCGCCTTC. Amino acid sequence: CAIKLNLRAF.

V is TRBV5-8 and J is TRBJ2-7, with 13 bases lining up with TRBD2. The CDR3 spans 16 residues. V was pared by 3 bases and J by 4 bases, with 7 bases of the junction left unmatched. Germline V gives CDR1 SGHTS, CDR2 YDEGEE. Written as DNA, the CDR3 is TGTGCCAGCAGCTCACCCGGGACTAGCGGGGAGTACGAGCAGTACTTC. Its protein product is CASSSPGTSGEYEQYF.

The chain joins TRBV24-1 to TRBJ2-3; D is unclear. V lost 4 bases and J 1 base, leaving 5 bases between the germline ends. Germline V lookup: CDR1 KGHDR, CDR2 SFDVKD. The CDR3 extends over 13 amino acids. The CDR3 reads CATSELGTDTQYF. CDR3 coding DNA: TGTGCCACCAGTGAACTGGGCACAGATACGCAGTATTTT.

The chain uses TRBV7-8 and TRBJ1-5, with D maybe TRBD1 (6 bases). The germline V and J ends were trimmed by 5 bases and 4 bases, with 12 bases remaining between them. In germline, CDR1 is SGHVS, CDR2 FQNEAQ. The CDR3 is 14 amino acids. The DNA of the CDR3 is TGTGCCAGCAGCCCCGTTACAGGGAATCAGCCCCAGCATTTT. Translated: CASSPVTGNQPQHF.

This rearrangement joins TRBV5-4 to TRBJ1-2; 7 nucleotides align to TRBD1. The germline gives CDR1 SGHNT, CDR2 YYREEE (reference sequence). The trim removed 0 bases at V and 8 bases at J, leaving 4 bases unmatched. The CDR3 has 13 amino acids. The CDR3 coding sequence is TGTGCCAGCAGCTTGGAACAGGGGACGGGCTACACCTTC. Translating it yields CASSLEQGTGYTF.

This clonotype came up a few times. The chain carries TRBV6-5 and TRBJ1-6, with D hard to call. In germline, CDR1 is MNHEY, CDR2 SVGAGI. V was clipped by 0 bases and J by 9 bases, with 18 bases between them. The CDR3 extends over 17 amino acids. Here the CDR3 DNA reads TGTGCCAGCAGTTACTCGGTTACTTTAGGAACAGCTTCACCCCTCCACTTT. It encodes CASSYSVTLGTASPLHF.

This clonotype has a handful of counts. The genes are TRBV6-1 and TRBJ1-5; unclear D gene. The CDR3 consists of 15 residues. From germline, CDR1 is MNHNS and CDR2 SASEGT. V lost 8 bases to trimming and J lost 6 bases, with 20 bases between them. DNA for the CDR3: TGTGCCAGCTCCCGCGGGGAAGCCCAGTCTCAGCCCCAGCATTTT. Translating gives CASSRGEAQSQPQHF.

This chain joins TRBV25-1 and TRBJ2-5, with 7 bases that match TRBD1. Germline V gives CDR1 MGHDK, CDR2 SYGVNS. This CDR3 is 15 amino acids long. V trimming: 4 bases; J trimming: 1 base; junction bases outside the gene matches: 6. CDR3 nucleotides: TGTGCCAGCAGTGGATACAGGGGCCTCCAAGAGACCCAGTACTTC. It yields the protein CASSGYRGLQETQYF.

The rearrangement links TRBV20-1 to TRBJ2-1; TRBD1 agrees at 8 bases. The V segment lost 5 bases and the J segment 7 bases; nucleotides outside the gene matches: 7. Per germline, CDR1 DFQATT and CDR2 SNEGSKA (reference sequence). This CDR3 comprises 13 residues. The CDR3 protein is CSADRGIENEQFF. The CDR3 DNA follows: TGCAGTGCTGACAGGGGTATAGAAAATGAGCAGTTCTTC.

The table lists this clonotype with a few counts. V gene TRBV20-1 combines with J gene TRBJ1-2; TRBD1 matches at 7 bases. With V trimmed by 0 bases and J by 6 bases, 13 bases remained unmatched. Germline CDR1 reads DFQATT; CDR2 reads SNEGSKA (reference sequence). The CDR3 consists of 16 residues. CDR3 sequence: CSARDGVTGQINGYTF. The DNA of the CDR3 is TGCAGTGCTAGAGATGGGGTGACAGGGCAAATCAATGGCTACACCTTC.

This clonotype was counted a few times. The CDR3 region is CSAITQARVGYTF. CDR3 DNA sequence: TGCAGTGCTATTACCCAGGCTCGGGTTGGCTACACCTTC. V gene TRBV20-1 combines with J gene TRBJ1-2; D ambiguous. The germline CDR1 and CDR2 sequences are DFQATT and SNEGSKA (reference sequence). The CDR3 has 13 amino acids. Trimming shortened V by 4 bases and J by 7 bases, and 16 bases separated the two germline ends.

This rearrangement joins TRBV2 to TRBJ2-7, with 8 bases matching TRBD2. The V segment lost 3 bases and the J segment 4 bases; nucleotides outside the gene matches: 5. This CDR3 has 14 amino acids. Germline CDR1 reads SNHLY; CDR2 reads FYNNEI. The CDR3 region is CASSETGGRYEQYF. The CDR3 DNA sequence: TGTGCCAGCAGTGAGACGGGGGGGCGTTACGAGCAGTACTTC.